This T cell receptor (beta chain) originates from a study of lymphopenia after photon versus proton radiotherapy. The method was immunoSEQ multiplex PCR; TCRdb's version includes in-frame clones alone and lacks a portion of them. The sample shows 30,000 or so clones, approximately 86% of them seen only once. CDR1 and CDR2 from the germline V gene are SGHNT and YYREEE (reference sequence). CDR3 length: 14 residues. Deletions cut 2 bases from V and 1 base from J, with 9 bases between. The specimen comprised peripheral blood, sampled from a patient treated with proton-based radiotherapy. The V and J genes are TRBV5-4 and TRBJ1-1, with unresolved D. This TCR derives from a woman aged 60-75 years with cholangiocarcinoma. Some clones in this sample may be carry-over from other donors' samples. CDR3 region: CASSFRAANTEAFF. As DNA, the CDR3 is TGTGCCAGCAGCTTCCGGGCCGCGAACACTGAAGCTTTCTTT.